This TCR beta chain is drawn from a study of blood T cell repertoires in COVID-19. CDR1 is SEHNR, CDR2 FQNEAQ, per germline (reference sequence). V trimming: 5 bases; J trimming: 5 bases; junction bases outside the gene matches: 4. This CDR3 is built from 13 residues. Using immunoSEQ multiplex PCR, the repertoire was profiled, and TCRdb retains in-frame clones only, with some absent. This sample has roughly 210,000 clones, with about nine tenths found just once. This receptor was taken from a man aged 65 to 79 with acute or convalescent COVID-19. Sequencing was performed on peripheral blood. The chain links TRBV7-9 to TRBJ2-7; 9 bases are a match to TRBD1. This CDR3 is CASSRQGGDEQYF. The CDR3 DNA sequence: TGTGCCAGCAGCAGACAGGGGGGCGACGAGCAGTACTTC.